Each of the 10 T cell receptor beta chains below was sequenced from the same sample in a study of blood T cell repertoires in COVID-19 (dated by TCRdb to the early 2020s). Receptors were amplified or captured by the immunoSEQ multiplex PCR assay. TCRdb re-hosts the immuneACCESS table, in-frame sequences only. Its copies lack some clones; in the studies checked, an unresolved V gene accounts for under half of them, and the cause for the rest is not known. Across this sample there are about 320,000 clones, with 65% to 85% seen only once. Approximately 1.1% of the sample rests with the top ten. Specimen: peripheral blood. All receptors come from a woman aged 45-65 years with acute or convalescent COVID-19.

The chain couples TRBV5-1 to TRBJ2-1; D perhaps matches TRBD1 (6 bases). V lost 1 base, J lost 1 base, and 18 bases lay in between. CDR3 length: 18 residues. Germline values: CDR1 SGHRS, CDR2 YFSETQ. In DNA, the CDR3 is TGCGCCAGCAGCTTGCGGGTGGCAGGGGTTATATCCTACAATGAGCAGTTCTTC. Translating it yields CASSLRVAGVISYNEQFF. Drawing the rest from reference TRBV5-1 and TRBJ2-1, the complete variable domain is KAGVTQTPRYLIKTRGQQVTLSCSPISGHRSVSWYQQTPGQGLQFLFEYFSETQRNKGNFPGRFSGRQFSNSRSEMNVSTLELGDSALYLCASSLRVAGVISYNEQFFGPGTRLTVL.

The V and J genes are TRBV19 and TRBJ1-1, with D possibly being TRBD1 (5 bases). Trimming removed 0 bases at V and 8 bases at J, with 10 bases between. Germline-derived CDR1 and CDR2 are LNHDA and SQIVND (reference sequence). This CDR3 has 13 residues. CDR3 residues: CASSIEGRGEAFF. CDR3 bases: TGTGCCAGTAGTATAGAAGGACGGGGGGAAGCTTTCTTT.

The rearrangement uses TRBV6-5 and TRBJ1-2; TRBD1 aligns across 7 bases. The CDR3 is made up of 14 amino acids. From germline, CDR1 is MNHEY and CDR2 SVGAGI. V trimming: 5 bases; J trimming: 2 bases; junction bases outside the gene matches: 5. The CDR3, as DNA: TGTGCCAGCAGTACCGGGACAGACAACTATGGCTACACCTTC. It translates to CASSTGTDNYGYTF.

On this clone: The sample carries other DNA sequences with the same CDR3. V is TRBV7-2 and J is TRBJ1-1; D not resolved. Germline V gene sequence: CDR1 SGHTA, CDR2 FQGNSA. Between the trimmed V and J ends, which lost 1 base and 1 base, there was a span of 7 bases. The CDR3 is 14 amino acids. The CDR3 loop reads CASSLVVRNTEAFF. In nucleotides, the CDR3 is TGTGCCAGCAGCTTAGTGGTCAGGAACACTGAAGCTTTCTTT.

A single count supports this clone. V usage is TRBV5-4 and J usage is TRBJ2-1; D is undetermined. The CDR3 spans 14 residues. Trimming removed 3 bases at V and 5 bases at J, with 12 bases between. The germline CDR1 and CDR2 sequences are SGHNT and YYREEE (reference sequence). The CDR3 coding sequence is TGTGCCAGCAGCTCTTTGGTTAGCCACAATGAGCAGTTCTTC. Encoded protein: CASSSLVSHNEQFF.

The DNA of the CDR3 is TGCGCCAGCAGCCAAGAAACAGGAGCCAACTATGGCTACACCTTC. Translation: CASSQETGANYGYTF. The V call is TRBV4-3, the J call TRBJ1-2; a possible D gene is TRBD1 (5 bases). The CDR3 is 15 residues long. Germline V gene lookup returns CDR1 LGHNA and CDR2 YSLEER. Trimming removed 0 bases at V and 2 bases at J, with 10 bases between.

The gene calls are TRBV7-2 and TRBJ1-1; 10 nucleotides match TRBD1. The CDR3 extends over 15 amino acids. J gave up 7 bases and V 5 bases, and 10 bases lay outside the gene matches. Per the germline V gene, CDR1 is SGHTA and CDR2 is FQGNSA. CDR3 amino acids: CASSHSRQGADEAFF. In DNA form, the CDR3 reads TGTGCCAGCAGCCACTCTAGACAGGGGGCTGATGAAGCTTTCTTT. Variable domain in full (rest from reference TRBV7-2 and TRBJ1-1): GAGVSQSPSNKVTEKGKDVELRCDPISGHTALYWYRQSLGQGLEFLIYFQGNSAPDKSGLPSDRFSAERTGGSVSTLTIQRTQQEDSAVYLCASSHSRQGADEAFFGQGTRLTVV.

This clone was recorded at least ten times. The chain uses TRBV5-5 and TRBJ1-2, with D possibly being TRBD1 (6 bases). This CDR3 has 13 residues. Germline V lookup: CDR1 SGHKS, CDR2 YYEKEE (reference sequence). V was shortened by 1 base and J by 4 bases, with 8 bases between the two germline ends. The CDR3 sequence: CASSLPGVYGYTF. The CDR3 DNA is TGTGCCAGCAGCTTGCCAGGGGTCTATGGCTACACCTTC.

This clone was recorded a few times. This chain uses TRBV29-1 with TRBJ2-2, with 8 positions matching TRBD1. Unmatched junction bases numbered 8, after V lost 4 bases and J lost 7 bases. CDR3 length equals 14 residues. Germline CDR1 is SQVTM and CDR2 is ANQGSEA. This CDR3 reads CSVGTGYWNGELFF. The CDR3 coding sequence is TGCAGCGTTGGGACAGGGTATTGGAACGGGGAGCTGTTTTTT.

V usage is TRBV6-5 and J usage is TRBJ1-5; a weak D match, TRBD1 (5 bases). Trimming removed 5 bases from V and 1 base from J, with 9 bases in between. The CDR3 covers 14 residues. Germline V CDR1 and CDR2: MNHEY, SVGAGI. The CDR3 DNA follows: TGTGCCAGCAGTCCGGACAAGAGCAATCAGCCCCAGCATTTT. The encoded protein is CASSPDKSNQPQHF.